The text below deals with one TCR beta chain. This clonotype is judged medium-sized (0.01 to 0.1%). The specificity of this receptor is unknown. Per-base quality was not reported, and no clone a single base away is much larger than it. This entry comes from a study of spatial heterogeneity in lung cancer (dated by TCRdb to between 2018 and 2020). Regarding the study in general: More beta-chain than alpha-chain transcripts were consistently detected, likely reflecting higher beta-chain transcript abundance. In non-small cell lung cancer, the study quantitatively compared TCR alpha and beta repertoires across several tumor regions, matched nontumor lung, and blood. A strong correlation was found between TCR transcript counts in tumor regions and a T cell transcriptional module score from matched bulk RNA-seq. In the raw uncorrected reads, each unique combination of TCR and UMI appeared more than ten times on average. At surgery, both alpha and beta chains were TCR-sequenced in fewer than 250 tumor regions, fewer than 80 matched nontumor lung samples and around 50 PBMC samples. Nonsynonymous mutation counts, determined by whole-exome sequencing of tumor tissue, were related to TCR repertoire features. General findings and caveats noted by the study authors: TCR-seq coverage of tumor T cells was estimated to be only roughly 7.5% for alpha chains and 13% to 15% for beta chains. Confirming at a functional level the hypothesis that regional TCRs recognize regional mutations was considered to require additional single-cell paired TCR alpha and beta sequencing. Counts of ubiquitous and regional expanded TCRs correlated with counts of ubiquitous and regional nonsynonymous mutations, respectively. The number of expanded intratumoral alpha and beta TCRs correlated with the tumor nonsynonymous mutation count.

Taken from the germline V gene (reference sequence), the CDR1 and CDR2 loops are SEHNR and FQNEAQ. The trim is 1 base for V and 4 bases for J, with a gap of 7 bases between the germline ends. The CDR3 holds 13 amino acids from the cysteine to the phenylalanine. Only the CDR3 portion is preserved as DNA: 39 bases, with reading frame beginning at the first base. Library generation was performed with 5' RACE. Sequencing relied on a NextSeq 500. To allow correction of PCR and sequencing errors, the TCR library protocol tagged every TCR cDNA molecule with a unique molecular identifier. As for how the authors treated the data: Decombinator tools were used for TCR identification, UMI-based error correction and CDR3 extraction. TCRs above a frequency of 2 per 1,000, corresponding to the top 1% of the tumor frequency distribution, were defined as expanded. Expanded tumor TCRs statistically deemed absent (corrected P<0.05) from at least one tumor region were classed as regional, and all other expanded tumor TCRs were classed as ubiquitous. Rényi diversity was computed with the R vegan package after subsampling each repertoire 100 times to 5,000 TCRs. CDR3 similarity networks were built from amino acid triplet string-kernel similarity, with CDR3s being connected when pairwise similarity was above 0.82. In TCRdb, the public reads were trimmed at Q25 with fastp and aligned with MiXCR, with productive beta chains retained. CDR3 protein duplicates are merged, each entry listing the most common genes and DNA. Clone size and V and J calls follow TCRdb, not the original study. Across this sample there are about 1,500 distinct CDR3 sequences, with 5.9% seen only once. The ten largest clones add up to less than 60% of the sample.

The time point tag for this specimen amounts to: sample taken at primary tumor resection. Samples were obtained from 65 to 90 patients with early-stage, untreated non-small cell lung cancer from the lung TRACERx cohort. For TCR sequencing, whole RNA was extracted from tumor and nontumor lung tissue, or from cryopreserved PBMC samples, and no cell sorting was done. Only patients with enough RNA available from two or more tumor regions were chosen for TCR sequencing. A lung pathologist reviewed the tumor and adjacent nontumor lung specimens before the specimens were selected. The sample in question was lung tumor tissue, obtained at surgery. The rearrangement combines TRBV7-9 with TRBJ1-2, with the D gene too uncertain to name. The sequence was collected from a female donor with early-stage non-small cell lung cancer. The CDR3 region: CASSLGAAYGYTF. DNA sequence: TGTGCCAGCAGCTTAGGAGCGGCCTATGGCTACACCTTC. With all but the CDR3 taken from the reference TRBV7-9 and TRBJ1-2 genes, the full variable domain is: DTGVSQNPRHKITKRGQNVTFRCDPISEHNRLYWYRQTLGQGPEFLTYFQNEAQLEKSRLLSDRFSAERPKGSFSTLEIQRTEQGDSAMYLCASSLGAAYGYTFGSGTRLTVV.